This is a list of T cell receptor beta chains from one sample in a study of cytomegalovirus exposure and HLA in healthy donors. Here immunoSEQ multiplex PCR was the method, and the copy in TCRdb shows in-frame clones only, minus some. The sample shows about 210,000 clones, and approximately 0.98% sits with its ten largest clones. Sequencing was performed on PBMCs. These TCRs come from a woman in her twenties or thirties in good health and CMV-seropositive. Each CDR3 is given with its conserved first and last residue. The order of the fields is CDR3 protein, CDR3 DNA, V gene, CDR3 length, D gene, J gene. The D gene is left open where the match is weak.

CDR3 protein: CASRRDSNYEQYF
CDR3 DNA: TGTGCCAGTAGGAGGGACTCTAACTACGAGCAGTACTTC
V gene: TRBV19
CDR3 length: 13
D gene: .
J gene: TRBJ2-7

CDR3 protein: CSAETGFDYGYTF
CDR3 DNA: TGCAGCGCCGAGACAGGGTTTGACTATGGCTACACCTTC
V gene: TRBV29-1
CDR3 length: 13
D gene: TRBD1
J gene: TRBJ1-2

CDR3 protein: CASSIDRQPYSNQPQHF
CDR3 DNA: TGTGCCAGTAGTATAGATCGACAACCCTATAGCAATCAGCCCCAGCATTTT
V gene: TRBV19
CDR3 length: 17
D gene: .
J gene: TRBJ1-5

CDR3 protein: CAILPQGGSTDTQYF
CDR3 DNA: TGTGCCATCCTACCACAGGGGGGAAGCACAGATACGCAGTATTTT
V gene: TRBV7-8
CDR3 length: 15
D gene: TRBD1
J gene: TRBJ2-3

CDR3 protein: CASRTGTGYSYEQYF
CDR3 DNA: TGCGCCAGCAGAACCGGGACAGGGTATTCCTACGAGCAGTACTTC
V gene: TRBV5-1
CDR3 length: 15
D gene: TRBD1
J gene: TRBJ2-7

CDR3 protein: CAIGQGQYSNQPQHF
CDR3 DNA: TGTGCCATCGGTCAGGGACAGTATAGCAATCAGCCCCAGCATTTT
V gene: TRBV10-3
CDR3 length: 15
D gene: TRBD1
J gene: TRBJ1-5

CDR3 protein: CASSPGSGTGTQYF
CDR3 DNA: TGTGCCAGCAGCCCCGGTAGCGGGACCGGGACCCAGTACTTC
V gene: TRBV7-2
CDR3 length: 14
D gene: TRBD2
J gene: TRBJ2-5

CDR3 protein: CAWSSQGGGGLDTQYF
CDR3 DNA: TGTGCCTGGAGTTCTCAGGGGGGAGGCGGGTTGGATACGCAGTATTTT
V gene: TRBV30
CDR3 length: 16
D gene: .
J gene: TRBJ2-3

CDR3 protein: CASIVGGTEAFF
CDR3 DNA: TGTGCCAGTATCGTAGGGGGCACTGAAGCTTTCTTT
V gene: TRBV19
CDR3 length: 12
D gene: .
J gene: TRBJ1-1

CDR3 protein: CASTGRAGNTIYF
CDR3 DNA: TGTGCCAGCACAGGGAGGGCTGGAAACACCATATATTTT
V gene: TRBV6-1
CDR3 length: 13
D gene: .
J gene: TRBJ1-3

CDR3 protein: CASSPFRQETQYF
CDR3 DNA: TGCGCCAGCAGCCCCTTCCGTCAAGAGACCCAGTACTTC
V gene: TRBV5-1
CDR3 length: 13
D gene: .
J gene: TRBJ2-5

CDR3 protein: CASSVWYGRDYGYTF
CDR3 DNA: TGTGCCAGCAGCGTATGGTACGGGAGGGACTATGGCTACACCTTC
V gene: TRBV9
CDR3 length: 15
D gene: .
J gene: TRBJ1-2

CDR3 protein: CASSERGDWGQPQHF
CDR3 DNA: TGTGCCAGCAGTGAGCGCGGGGACTGGGGGCAGCCCCAGCATTTT
V gene: TRBV2
CDR3 length: 15
D gene: .
J gene: TRBJ1-5

CDR3 protein: CASSLTGVEETQYF
CDR3 DNA: TGCGCCAGCAGCTTGACAGGGGTTGAAGAGACCCAGTACTTC
V gene: TRBV5-1
CDR3 length: 14
D gene: TRBD1
J gene: TRBJ2-5

CDR3 protein: CAISDPSQGLFGKLFF
CDR3 DNA: TGTGCCATCAGTGACCCATCCCAGGGTCTCTTTGGGAAACTGTTTTTT
V gene: TRBV10-3
CDR3 length: 16
D gene: .
J gene: TRBJ1-4

CDR3 protein: CASSVLTGGSEKLFF
CDR3 DNA: TGTGCCAGTAGTGTTCTGACAGGGGGCAGTGAAAAACTGTTTTTT
V gene: TRBV19
CDR3 length: 15
D gene: TRBD1
J gene: TRBJ1-4

CDR3 protein: CASSPYREGQPQHF
CDR3 DNA: TGTGCCAGCTCACCATACAGGGAGGGTCAGCCCCAGCATTTT
V gene: TRBV18
CDR3 length: 14
D gene: .
J gene: TRBJ1-5

CDR3 protein: CASRKISGRAYEQYF
CDR3 DNA: TGTGCCAGCAGGAAAATTAGCGGGAGGGCCTACGAGCAGTACTTC
V gene: TRBV28
CDR3 length: 15
D gene: TRBD2
J gene: TRBJ2-7

CDR3 protein: CASRSLGTSGSYEQYF
CDR3 DNA: TGTGCCAGCAGGAGCCTCGGGACTAGCGGGAGCTACGAGCAGTACTTC
V gene: TRBV28
CDR3 length: 16
D gene: TRBD2
J gene: TRBJ2-7

CDR3 protein: CASSPHLAGVYNEQFF
CDR3 DNA: TGTGCCAGCAGTCCACATCTAGCGGGGGTATACAATGAGCAGTTCTTC
V gene: TRBV27
CDR3 length: 16
D gene: TRBD2
J gene: TRBJ2-1

CDR3 protein: CASSQVSDTGELFF
CDR3 DNA: TGCGCCAGCAGCCAAGTATCGGACACCGGGGAGCTGTTTTTT
V gene: TRBV4-1
CDR3 length: 14
D gene: .
J gene: TRBJ2-2

CDR3 protein: CASSLPSTMGGSTEAFF
CDR3 DNA: TGTGCCAGCAGCCTGCCATCTACCATGGGAGGGAGCACTGAAGCTTTCTTT
V gene: TRBV28
CDR3 length: 17
D gene: .
J gene: TRBJ1-1

CDR3 protein: CASSPPTGKNTGELFF
CDR3 DNA: TGTGCCAGCAGCCCGCCGACAGGGAAGAACACCGGGGAGCTGTTTTTT
V gene: TRBV11-3
CDR3 length: 16
D gene: TRBD1
J gene: TRBJ2-2

CDR3 protein: CASSLGQGNTGELFF
CDR3 DNA: TGCGCCAGCAGCTTGGGACAGGGCAACACCGGGGAGCTGTTTTTT
V gene: TRBV5-1
CDR3 length: 15
D gene: TRBD1
J gene: TRBJ2-2

CDR3 protein: CASSLNPENEQFF
CDR3 DNA: TGCGCCAGCAGCTTGAACCCCGAGAATGAGCAGTTCTTC
V gene: TRBV5-1
CDR3 length: 13
D gene: .
J gene: TRBJ2-1

CDR3 protein: CASSLLGSTLYEQYF
CDR3 DNA: TGTGCCAGCAGCCTGCTGGGCTCCACCCTCTACGAGCAGTACTTC
V gene: TRBV5-7
CDR3 length: 15
D gene: .
J gene: TRBJ2-7

CDR3 protein: CATRGQDTEAFF
CDR3 DNA: TGTGCCACTAGGGGGCAGGACACTGAAGCTTTCTTT
V gene: TRBV28
CDR3 length: 12
D gene: TRBD1
J gene: TRBJ1-1

CDR3 protein: CSAWDSYGYTF
CDR3 DNA: TGCAGTGCTTGGGACAGCTATGGCTACACCTTC
V gene: TRBV20-1
CDR3 length: 11
D gene: TRBD1
J gene: TRBJ1-2

CDR3 protein: CASSLASGSGLAQYF
CDR3 DNA: TGTGCCAGCAGCTTAGCTAGCGGGAGCGGTTTGGCCCAGTACTTC
V gene: TRBV7-8
CDR3 length: 15
D gene: TRBD2
J gene: TRBJ2-5

CDR3 protein: CASIFVDRVIF
CDR3 DNA: TGTGCCAGCATTTTTGTCGACAGGGTGATATTC
V gene: TRBV2
CDR3 length: 11
D gene: TRBD1
J gene: TRBJ2-7

CDR3 protein: CAGRDRGLDYGYTF
CDR3 DNA: TGTGCCGGTCGGGACAGGGGGCTAGACTATGGCTACACCTTC
V gene: TRBV28
CDR3 length: 14
D gene: TRBD1
J gene: TRBJ1-2

CDR3 protein: CATSTWGNQPQHF
CDR3 DNA: TGTGCCACCTCGACTTGGGGCAATCAGCCCCAGCATTTT
V gene: TRBV19
CDR3 length: 13
D gene: .
J gene: TRBJ1-5

CDR3 protein: CASTPWRVYNSPLHF
CDR3 DNA: TGTGCCAGCACCCCTTGGAGGGTTTATAATTCACCCCTCCACTTT
V gene: TRBV6-5
CDR3 length: 15
D gene: .
J gene: TRBJ1-6

CDR3 protein: CASSPRPGGTRETQYF
CDR3 DNA: TGTGCCAGCTCACCACGCCCAGGGGGAACGAGAGAGACCCAGTACTTC
V gene: TRBV18
CDR3 length: 16
D gene: TRBD1
J gene: TRBJ2-5

CDR3 protein: CANRQGPYGYTF
CDR3 DNA: TGTGCCAATAGACAGGGGCCCTATGGCTACACCTTC
V gene: TRBV2
CDR3 length: 12
D gene: TRBD1
J gene: TRBJ1-2

CDR3 protein: CASTGTVEAFF
CDR3 DNA: TGTGCCAGTACAGGGACCGTTGAAGCTTTCTTT
V gene: TRBV2
CDR3 length: 11
D gene: .
J gene: TRBJ1-1